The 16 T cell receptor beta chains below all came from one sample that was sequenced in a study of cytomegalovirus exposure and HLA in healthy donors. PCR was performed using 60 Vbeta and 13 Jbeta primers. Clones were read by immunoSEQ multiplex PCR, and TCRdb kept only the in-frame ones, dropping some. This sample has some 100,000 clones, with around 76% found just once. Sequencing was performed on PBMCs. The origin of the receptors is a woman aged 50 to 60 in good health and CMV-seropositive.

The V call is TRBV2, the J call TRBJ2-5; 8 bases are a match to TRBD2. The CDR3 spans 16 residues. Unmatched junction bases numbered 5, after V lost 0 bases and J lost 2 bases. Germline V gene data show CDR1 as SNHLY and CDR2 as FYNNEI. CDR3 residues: CASSEALERGQETQYF. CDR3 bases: TGTGCCAGCAGTGAAGCGCTGGAGCGGGGGCAAGAGACCCAGTACTTC.

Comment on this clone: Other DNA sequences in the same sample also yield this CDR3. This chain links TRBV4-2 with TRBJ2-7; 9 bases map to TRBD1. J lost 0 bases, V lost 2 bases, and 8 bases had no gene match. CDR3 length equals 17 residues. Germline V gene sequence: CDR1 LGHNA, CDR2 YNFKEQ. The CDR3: CASSQNPTGGNSYEQYF. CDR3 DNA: TGTGCCAGCAGCCAAAACCCGACAGGGGGTAACTCCTACGAGCAGTACTTC.

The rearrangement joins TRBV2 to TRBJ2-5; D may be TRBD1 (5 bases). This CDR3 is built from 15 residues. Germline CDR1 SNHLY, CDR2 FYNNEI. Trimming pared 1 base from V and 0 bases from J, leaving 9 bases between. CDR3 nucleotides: TGTGCCAGCAGTGAAGTTTTAGGGGACCAAGAGACCCAGTACTTC. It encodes CASSEVLGDQETQYF.

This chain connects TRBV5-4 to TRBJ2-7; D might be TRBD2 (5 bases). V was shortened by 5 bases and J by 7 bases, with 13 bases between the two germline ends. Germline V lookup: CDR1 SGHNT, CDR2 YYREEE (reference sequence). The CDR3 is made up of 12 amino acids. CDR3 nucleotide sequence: TGTGCCAGCAGTCAAGATCGGGGTGAGCAGTACTTC. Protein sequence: CASSQDRGEQYF.

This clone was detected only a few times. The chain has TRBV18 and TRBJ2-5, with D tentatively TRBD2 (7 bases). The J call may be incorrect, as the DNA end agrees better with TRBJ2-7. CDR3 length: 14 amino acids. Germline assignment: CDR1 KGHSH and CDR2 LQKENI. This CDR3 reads CASSAGEGWNEQYF. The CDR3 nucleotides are TGTGCCAGCTCAGCAGGGGAGGGATGGAACGAGCAGTACTTC.

This chain's CDR3 is CASSQDGGVSEQYF. The CDR3 bases are TGTGCCAGCAGCCAAGATGGAGGTGTCTCCGAGCAGTACTTC. The J gene is TRBJ2-7, the V gene TRBV4-2; D is perhaps TRBD2 (5 bases). V lost 0 bases and J 6 bases, leaving 12 bases between the germline ends. CDR1 is LGHNA and CDR2 is YNFKEQ in the germline V gene. This CDR3 has 14 residues.

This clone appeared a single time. The DNA of the CDR3 is TGTGCCAGCAGTTGGACAGGGGGCAGTGGCTACACCTTC. This translates into CASSWTGGSGYTF. V gene TRBV2 combines with J gene TRBJ1-2; 11 positions agree with TRBD1. Unmatched junction bases numbered 3, after V lost 5 bases and J lost 7 bases. Looked up from germline, CDR1 is SNHLY and CDR2 is FYNNEI. The CDR3 runs 13 residues.

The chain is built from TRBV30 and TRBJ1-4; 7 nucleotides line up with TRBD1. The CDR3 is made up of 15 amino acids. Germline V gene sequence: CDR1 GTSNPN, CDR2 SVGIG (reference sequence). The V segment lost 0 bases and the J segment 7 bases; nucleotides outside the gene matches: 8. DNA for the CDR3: TGTGCCTGGAGTGTACGACAGGGAGGTCTTGAAAAACTGTTTTTT. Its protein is CAWSVRQGGLEKLFF.

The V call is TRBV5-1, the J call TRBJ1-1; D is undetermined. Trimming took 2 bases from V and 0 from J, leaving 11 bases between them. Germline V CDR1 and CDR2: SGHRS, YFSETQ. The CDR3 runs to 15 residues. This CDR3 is CASSFTDGMNTEAFF. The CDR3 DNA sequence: TGCGCCAGCAGCTTCACAGACGGCATGAACACTGAAGCTTTCTTT. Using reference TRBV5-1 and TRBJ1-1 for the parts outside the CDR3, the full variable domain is KAGVTQTPRYLIKTRGQQVTLSCSPISGHRSVSWYQQTPGQGLQFLFEYFSETQRNKGNFPGRFSGRQFSNSRSEMNVSTLELGDSALYLCASSFTDGMNTEAFFGQGTRLTVV.

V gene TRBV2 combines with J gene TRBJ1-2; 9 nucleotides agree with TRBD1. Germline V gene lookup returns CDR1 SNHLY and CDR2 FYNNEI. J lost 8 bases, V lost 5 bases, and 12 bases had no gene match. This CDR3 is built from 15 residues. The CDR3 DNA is TGTGCCAGCAGTCCGCGACCTACAGGGGGCGGCGGCTACACCTTC. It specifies CASSPRPTGGGGYTF.

The CDR3 loop is CSATGLAGGSTDTQYF. The DNA for the CDR3 is TGCAGCGCCACGGGACTAGCGGGGGGGAGCACAGATACGCAGTATTTT. The V and J genes are TRBV29-1 and TRBJ2-3; TRBD2 matches 16 bases. V dropped 7 bases and J dropped 0; count of bases not matched to a gene: 4. This CDR3 contains 16 residues. Germline values: CDR1 SQVTM, CDR2 ANQGSEA.

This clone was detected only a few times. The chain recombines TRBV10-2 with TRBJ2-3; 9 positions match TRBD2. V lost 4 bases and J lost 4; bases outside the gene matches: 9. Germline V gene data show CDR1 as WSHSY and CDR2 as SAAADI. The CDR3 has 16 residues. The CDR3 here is CASSVRASGVADTQYF. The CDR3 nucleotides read TGCGCCAGCAGTGTCCGGGCTAGCGGGGTGGCAGATACGCAGTATTTT.

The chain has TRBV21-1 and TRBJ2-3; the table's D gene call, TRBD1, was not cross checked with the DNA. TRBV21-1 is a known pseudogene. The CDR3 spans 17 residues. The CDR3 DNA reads TGTGCCAGCCTTATCAGGGGAGCAGGGGTTAACGCAGATACGCAGTATTTT. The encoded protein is CASLIRGAGVNADTQYF.

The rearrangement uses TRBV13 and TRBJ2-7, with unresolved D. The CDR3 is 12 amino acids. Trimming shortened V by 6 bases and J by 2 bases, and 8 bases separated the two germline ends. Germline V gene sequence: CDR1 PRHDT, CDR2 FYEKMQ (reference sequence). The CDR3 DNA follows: TGTGCCAGCAGTCGAGGTCCCTACGAGCAGTACTTC. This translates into CASSRGPYEQYF.

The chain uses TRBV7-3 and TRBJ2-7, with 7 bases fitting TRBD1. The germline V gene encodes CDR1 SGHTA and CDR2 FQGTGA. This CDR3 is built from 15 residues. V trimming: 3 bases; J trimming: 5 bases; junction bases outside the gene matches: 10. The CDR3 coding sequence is TGTGCCAGCAGCTTCCAACCGTTGACAGGGAACGAGCAGTACTTC. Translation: CASSFQPLTGNEQYF.

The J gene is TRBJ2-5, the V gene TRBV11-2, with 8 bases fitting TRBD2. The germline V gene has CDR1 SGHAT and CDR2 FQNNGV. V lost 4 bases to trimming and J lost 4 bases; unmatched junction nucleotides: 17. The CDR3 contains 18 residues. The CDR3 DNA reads TGTGCCAGCAGCTCTCTCCGGGTTCGGCGGGGGGCAAGAGAGACCCAGTACTTC. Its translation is CASSSLRVRRGARETQYF.